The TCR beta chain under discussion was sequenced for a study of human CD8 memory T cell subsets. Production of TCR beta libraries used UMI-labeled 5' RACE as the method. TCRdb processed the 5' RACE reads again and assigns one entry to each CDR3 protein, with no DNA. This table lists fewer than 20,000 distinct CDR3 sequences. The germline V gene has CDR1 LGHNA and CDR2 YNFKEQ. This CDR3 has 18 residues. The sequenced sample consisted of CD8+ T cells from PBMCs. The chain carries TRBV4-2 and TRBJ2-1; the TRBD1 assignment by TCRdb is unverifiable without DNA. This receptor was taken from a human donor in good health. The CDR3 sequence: CASSQDSGGRPEGNEQFF.